What follows are 16 T cell receptor beta chains derived from one specimen sequenced in a study of CD8+ T cells in alopecia areata. Investigators isolated RNA and reverse transcribed it into cDNA to act as the sequencing template. Only in-frame clones appear in the TCRdb table, and some are missing; sequencing was by immunoSEQ multiplex PCR. The sample has about 180,000 clones, 63% seen once. This material consisted of CD4+ T cells sorted from blood, taken at week 0. These receptors all stem from a human donor with alopecia areata.

This clone was counted only a few times. This chain uses TRBV29-1 with TRBJ1-1; D not resolved. The germline V gene encodes CDR1 SQVTM and CDR2 ANQGSEA. The CDR3 is 13 amino acids. The V gene lost 4 bases and the J gene lost 1 base, with 10 bases spanning the gap. CDR3 DNA sequence: TGCAGCGTTGTGGGCTGGGAGAACACTGAAGCTTTCTTT. It encodes CSVVGWENTEAFF. The full variable domain, its missing parts supplied by reference TRBV29-1 and TRBJ1-1, is SAVISQKPSRDICQRGTSLTIQCQVDSQVTMMFWYRQQPGQSLTLIATANQGSEATYESGFVIDKFPISRPNLTFSTLTVSNMSPEDSSIYLCSVVGWENTEAFFGQGTRLTVV.

This clone was counted only a few times. The V call is TRBV29-1, the J call TRBJ2-5; TRBD1 is a possible D gene (6 bases). The length of the CDR3 is 12 residues. From germline, CDR1 is SQVTM and CDR2 ANQGSEA. The ends were cut back, 7 bases at V and 1 base at J, with 10 bases in the middle. The CDR3 coding sequence is TGCAGCGGTAGACAGGCCCAAGAGACCCAGTACTTC. Its protein product is CSGRQAQETQYF.

The V and J genes are TRBV29-1 and TRBJ2-1, with D uncertain. V was pared by 6 bases and J by 15 bases, with 15 bases between. From germline, CDR1 is SQVTM and CDR2 ANQGSEA. The CDR3 spans 10 residues. The CDR3: CSVATGVMFF. CDR3 DNA sequence: TGCAGCGTCGCGACTGGCGTAATGTTCTTC.

The chain combines TRBV11-2 with TRBJ2-1; TRBD2 matches at 9 bases. The germline CDR1 and CDR2 sequences are SGHAT and FQNNGV. J gave up 10 bases and V 4 bases, and 11 bases lay outside the gene matches. CDR3 length: 15 residues. DNA of the CDR3: TGTGCCAGCAGCTCCCCCCGGGCGGGGGGGGAGGAGCAGTTCTTC. Its translation is CASSSPRAGGEEQFF.

This clone was picked up a small number of times. V is TRBV7-2 and J is TRBJ2-2; D gene unclear. The CDR3 totals 12 residues. Germline CDR1 SGHTA, CDR2 FQGNSA. V was shortened by 3 bases and J by 4 bases, with 3 bases between the two germline ends. The chain's CDR3 is CASSFSTGELFF. CDR3 coding DNA: TGTGCCAGCAGCTTTTCCACCGGGGAGCTGTTTTTT.

This clone has only a few counts. The V call is TRBV7-2, the J call TRBJ2-3; TRBD2 agrees at 10 bases. Germline-derived CDR1 and CDR2 are SGHTA and FQGNSA. This CDR3 is built from 19 residues. The junction had 11 bases not matched to a gene; V was cut back by 2 bases and J by 0 bases. DNA of the CDR3: TGTGCCAGCAGCTTACTGGGACTAGCGACCGGGCGGAGCACAGATACGCAGTATTTT. Amino acids: CASSLLGLATGRSTDTQYF.

The sample holds a few counts of this clone. The CDR3 nucleotides are TGCAGCGTCCACGGGACACAGGGGAATGACTATGGCTACACCTTC. It codes for CSVHGTQGNDYGYTF. The chain is built from TRBV29-1 and TRBJ1-2; 7 nucleotides agree with TRBD1. This CDR3 has 15 amino acids. Germline-derived CDR1 and CDR2 are SQVTM and ANQGSEA. V shed 6 bases, J shed 3 bases, and the junction held 13 bases outside the gene matches.

This clone is a singleton in its sample. The V and J genes are TRBV10-3 and TRBJ2-5; D call uncertain. Germline V gene data show CDR1 as ENHRY and CDR2 as SYGVKD. The CDR3 runs 12 residues. V gave up 6 bases and J gave up 5 bases, with 10 bases separating them. In nucleotides, the CDR3 is TGTGCCATCAGGGCTAACGAGGAGACCCAGTACTTC. Amino acids: CAIRANEETQYF.

The chain couples TRBV4-3 to TRBJ2-1; D gene uncertain. CDR3 length equals 14 residues. Germline V lookup: CDR1 LGHNA, CDR2 YSLEER. Trimming shortened V by 1 base and J by 6 bases, and 10 bases separated the two germline ends. The CDR3 loop reads CASSQAAARNEQFF. CDR3 nucleotide sequence: TGCGCCAGCAGCCAAGCGGCGGCCCGCAATGAGCAGTTCTTC.

This clone has only a few counts. V is TRBV29-1 and J is TRBJ1-2, with 9 nucleotides matching TRBD1. Germline V gene sequence: CDR1 SQVTM, CDR2 ANQGSEA. This CDR3 contains 11 residues. Trimming at V came to 6 bases and at J to 4 bases, leaving 0 bases not matched to a gene. The CDR3 DNA reads as TGCAGCGTGGGACAGGGCTATGGCTACACCTTC. Translating gives CSVGQGYGYTF.

The V and J genes are TRBV5-1 and TRBJ2-6; D uncertain. CDR3 length: 15 amino acids. With 4 bases removed from V and 1 base from J, the gap between germline ends came to 9 bases. The germline CDR1 and CDR2 sequences are SGHRS and YFSETQ. This CDR3 reads CASSQRVSGANVLTF. The CDR3 region has the DNA TGCGCCAGCAGCCAAAGGGTATCTGGGGCCAACGTCCTGACTTTC. Looking up the rest from reference TRBV5-1 and TRBJ2-6 gives the full variable domain: KAGVTQTPRYLIKTRGQQVTLSCSPISGHRSVSWYQQTPGQGLQFLFEYFSETQRNKGNFPGRFSGRQFSNSRSEMNVSTLELGDSALYLCASSQRVSGANVLTFGAGSRLTVL.

The chain combines TRBV11-2 with TRBJ2-1; D may be TRBD1 (6 bases). Trimming pared 8 bases from V and 7 bases from J, leaving 9 bases between. The germline V gene encodes CDR1 SGHAT and CDR2 FQNNGV. The CDR3 is 11 residues long. The CDR3 loop reads CASEQGNEQFF. DNA of the CDR3: TGTGCCAGCGAACAGGGAAATGAGCAGTTCTTC.

This clone was found a few times. CDR3 DNA: TGTGCCAGCAGCGGCCCCAACAACCACAATGAGCAGTTCTTC. Protein product: CASSGPNNHNEQFF. This chain uses TRBV7-9 with TRBJ2-1, with no clear D. The CDR3 runs to 14 residues. CDR1 SEHNR and CDR2 FQNEAQ come from the germline V gene (reference sequence). V gave up 5 bases and J gave up 5 bases, with 13 bases separating them.

The chain links TRBV9 to TRBJ2-2; TRBD1 or TRBD2 may be the D gene (5 bases each). The CDR3 is 18 residues long. In germline, CDR1 is SGDLS, CDR2 YYNGEE. V lost 3 bases, J lost 4 bases, and 22 bases lay in between. The CDR3 protein is CASSAPGLGRRVTGELFF. Written as DNA, the CDR3 is TGTGCCAGCAGCGCCCCGGGGTTGGGGCGCAGGGTCACCGGGGAGCTGTTTTTT.

This clone was seen more than once but under ten times. CDR3 amino acids: CASSTDSWNTEAFF. In DNA, the CDR3 is TGTGCCAGCAGCACGGACAGCTGGAACACTGAAGCTTTCTTT. J is TRBJ1-1 and V is TRBV6-5; tentative D call: TRBD1 (6 bases). Germline V gene data show CDR1 as MNHEY and CDR2 as SVGAGI. The V and J ends lost 6 bases and 1 base respectively, with 12 bases between them. The CDR3 is 14 residues long.

This clone was detected once. The rearrangement joins TRBV5-6 to TRBJ2-7; TRBD1 matches 9 bases. Germline CDR1 and CDR2: SGHDT and YYEEEE. J lost 3 bases, V lost 0 bases, and 4 bases had no gene match. The CDR3 extends over 15 amino acids. CDR3 bases: TGTGCCAGCAGCTTGGGCACGGGACAGGGCTACGAGCAGTACTTC. Amino acid sequence: CASSLGTGQGYEQYF. Filled out from reference TRBV5-6 and TRBJ2-7, the complete variable domain reads DAGVTQSPTHLIKTRGQQVTLRCSPKSGHDTVSWYQQALGQGPQFIFQYYEEEERQRGNFPDRFSGHQFPNYSSELNVNALLLGDSALYLCASSLGTGQGYEQYFGPGTRLTVT.